Here is one T cell receptor (beta chain) with its context. The sample originates from a study of blood T cell repertoires in COVID-19. Whole-study context: Sites in the United States, Italy and Spain provided acute and convalescent COVID-19 samples.

Original methodology: Reference gene primer amplification gave estimated nucleated cell counts. The data were produced by immunoSEQ multiplex PCR, yet TCRdb's version contains in-frame clones alone and is incomplete. D and trimming come from the DNA, and the V and J calls and clone size come from that table. The sample contains approximately 200,000 clones, 84% of which appear only once. The CDR3 loop spans 15 amino acids. V was pared by 3 bases and J by 6 bases, with 7 bases of the junction left unmatched. Germline-derived CDR1 and CDR2 are SEHNR and FQNEAQ (reference sequence). Sample: peripheral blood. The source is a woman in her 30s who had recovered from COVID-19. This chain connects TRBV7-9 to TRBJ1-2; 10 nucleotides line up with TRBD1. The CDR3 is CASSFERDRGHGYTF. CDR3 DNA: TGTGCCAGCAGCTTCGAGCGGGACAGGGGACATGGCTACACCTTC. Complete variable domain (other parts from reference TRBV7-9 and TRBJ1-2): DTGVSQNPRHKITKRGQNVTFRCDPISEHNRLYWYRQTLGQGPEFLTYFQNEAQLEKSRLLSDRFSAERPKGSFSTLEIQRTEQGDSAMYLCASSFERDRGHGYTFGSGTRLTVV.